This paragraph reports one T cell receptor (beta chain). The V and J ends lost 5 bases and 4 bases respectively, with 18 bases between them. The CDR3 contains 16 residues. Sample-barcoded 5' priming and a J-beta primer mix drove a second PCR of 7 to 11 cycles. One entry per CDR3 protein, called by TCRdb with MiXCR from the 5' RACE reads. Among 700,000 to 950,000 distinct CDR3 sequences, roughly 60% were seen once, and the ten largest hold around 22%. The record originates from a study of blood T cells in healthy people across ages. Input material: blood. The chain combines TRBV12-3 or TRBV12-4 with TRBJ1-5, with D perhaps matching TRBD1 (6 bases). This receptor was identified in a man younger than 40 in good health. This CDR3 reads CASSSGGRGGNQPQHF. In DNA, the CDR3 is TGTGCCAGCAGTAGTGGGGGCAGGGGAGGTAATCAGCCCCAGCATTTT.